This T cell receptor beta chain was obtained from a study of blood T cell repertoires in COVID-19. Study-level background: COVID-19 samples collected from the United States, Italy and Spain covered acute and convalescent phases.

As handled by the study authors: The authors estimated nucleated cell counts from reference gene primer amplification. Assay used: immunoSEQ multiplex PCR; TCRdb lists only in-frame clones, some missing. That table is the source of V, J and clone size, and D and trimming were worked out from the DNA. The repertoire consists of about 140,000 clones, with approximately 85% occurring once and the leading ten covering 2.5% to 3%. Sequenced: peripheral blood. The sequence was obtained from a man aged 50 to 59 with acute or convalescent COVID-19.

This CDR3 is CASSLPQNYEQYF. In nucleotides, the CDR3 is TGCGCCAGCAGCTTGCCACAGAACTACGAGCAGTACTTC. The V gene is TRBV5-1, the J gene TRBJ2-7; D unresolved. V lost 1 base, J lost 3 bases, and 8 bases lay in between. Germline V gene data show CDR1 as SGHRS and CDR2 as YFSETQ. CDR3 length: 13 amino acids. Based on the CDR3 plus reference TRBV5-1 and TRBJ2-7, the full variable domain is KAGVTQTPRYLIKTRGQQVTLSCSPISGHRSVSWYQQTPGQGLQFLFEYFSETQRNKGNFPGRFSGRQFSNSRSEMNVSTLELGDSALYLCASSLPQNYEQYFGPGTRLTVT.